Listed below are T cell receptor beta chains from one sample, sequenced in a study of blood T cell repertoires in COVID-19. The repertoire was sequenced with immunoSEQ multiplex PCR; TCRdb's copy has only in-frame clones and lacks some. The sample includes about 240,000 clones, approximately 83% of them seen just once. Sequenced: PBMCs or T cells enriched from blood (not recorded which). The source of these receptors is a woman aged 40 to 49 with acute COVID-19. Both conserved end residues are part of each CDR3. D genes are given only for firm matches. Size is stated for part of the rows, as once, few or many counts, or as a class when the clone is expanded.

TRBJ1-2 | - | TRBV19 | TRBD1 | TGTGCCAGTAGTACCCGACGGACAGGGGGCCATAACTATGGCTACACCTTC | CASSTRRTGGHNYGYTF
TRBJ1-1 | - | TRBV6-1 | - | TGTGCCAGCAGTGAAGCCGGCGGGGCTGAAGCTTTCTTT | CASSEAGGAEAFF
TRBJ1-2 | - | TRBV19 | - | TGTGCCAGCGATTCAGGGGCCTTGAGAGGCTACACCTTC | CASDSGALRGYTF
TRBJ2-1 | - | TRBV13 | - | TGTGCCAGCAGCTCGCGGACAGCCGACTACAATGAGCAGTTCTTC | CASSSRTADYNEQFF
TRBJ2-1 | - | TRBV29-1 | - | TGCAGCGTTGAGGGGGCTTATGAGCAGTTCTTC | CSVEGAYEQFF
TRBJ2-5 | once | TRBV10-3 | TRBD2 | TGTGCCACACTAGCGGGAGGGAACAAAGAGACCCAGTACTTC | CATLAGGNKETQYF
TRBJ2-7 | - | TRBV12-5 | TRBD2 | TGTGCTAGTGGTTTGGTAGTAGGGACTAGCGAGAGCTCCTACGAGCAGTACTTC | CASGLVVGTSESSYEQYF
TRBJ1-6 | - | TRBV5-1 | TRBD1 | TGCGCCAGCAGCCTCGGACAGGGGGTTTCACCCCTCCACTTT | CASSLGQGVSPLHF
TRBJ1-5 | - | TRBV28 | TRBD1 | TGTGCCAGCAGTCAGGGGACAGGGAAGAAAGCCCAGCATTTT | CASSQGTGKKAQHF
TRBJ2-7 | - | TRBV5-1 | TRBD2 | TGCGCCAGCAGCATAGCTAAGACTAGCGGAGCCTACGAGCAGTACTTC | CASSIAKTSGAYEQYF
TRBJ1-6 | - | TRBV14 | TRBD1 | TGTGCCAGCAGCCAAACGACAGGGGCCTATTCACCCCTCCACTTT | CASSQTTGAYSPLHF
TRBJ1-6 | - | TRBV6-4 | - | TGTGCCAGCAGTGCGCAGGGCTCCTATAATTCACCCCTCCACTTT | CASSAQGSYNSPLHF
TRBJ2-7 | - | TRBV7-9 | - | TGTGCCAGCAGCTTAGCGGGGAGCTCCTACGAGCAGTACTTC | CASSLAGSSYEQYF
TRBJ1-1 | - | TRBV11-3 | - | TGTGCCAGCAGCCGTGGGGCCATGAACACTGAAGCTTTCTTT | CASSRGAMNTEAFF
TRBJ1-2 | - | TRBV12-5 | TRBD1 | TGTGCTAGTGGTTGGGGGGACAGGACCTACTATGGCTACACCTTC | CASGWGDRTYYGYTF
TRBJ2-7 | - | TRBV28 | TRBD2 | TGTGCCAGCAGTTCGACTAGCGGGACACTCTACGAGCAGTACTTC | CASSSTSGTLYEQYF
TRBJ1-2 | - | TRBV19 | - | TGTGCCAGTAGTATAGTCGGGGGACTGGGGGGCTACACCTTC | CASSIVGGLGGYTF
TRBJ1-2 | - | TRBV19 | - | TGTGCCAGTAGTACAAATCAGGGGTTCTATGGCTACACCTTC | CASSTNQGFYGYTF
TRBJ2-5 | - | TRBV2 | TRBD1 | TGTGCCAGCAGTTACAGGGGCCTACAAGAGACCCAGTACTTC | CASSYRGLQETQYF
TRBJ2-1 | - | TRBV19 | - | TGTGCCAGTAGTATGGTACAGGATGAGCAGTTCTTC | CASSMVQDEQFF
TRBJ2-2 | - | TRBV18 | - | TGTGCCAGCTCACCAATACAGAACACCGGGGAGCTGTTTTTT | CASSPIQNTGELFF
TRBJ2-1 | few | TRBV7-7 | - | TGTGCTAGCAGCGCTGGACAGCCATCGCTGGGTGAGCAGTTCTTC | CASSAGQPSLGEQFF
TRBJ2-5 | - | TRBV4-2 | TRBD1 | TGTGCCAGCAGCCAAGAACCTACAGGGGGCTGGGAGACCCAGTACTTC | CASSQEPTGGWETQYF
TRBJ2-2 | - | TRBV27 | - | TGTGCCAGCAGTTTATTGGGGGGCGGGGAGCTGTTTTTT | CASSLLGGGELFF
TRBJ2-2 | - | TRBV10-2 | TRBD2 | TGCGCCAGCAGTGAGTACCAGCGGGAGTACACCGGGGAGCTGTTTTTT | CASSEYQREYTGELFF
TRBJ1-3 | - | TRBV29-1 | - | TGCAGCGTGGGAGAGACAACGCAAACCATATATTTT | CSVGETTQTIYF
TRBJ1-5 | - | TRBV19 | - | TGTGCCAGTAGTATAATGGGGGCCGATCAGCCCCAGCATTTT | CASSIMGADQPQHF
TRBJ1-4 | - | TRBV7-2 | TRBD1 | TGTGCCAGCAGCTCGTCAGGGGGCGCGAGGGAAAAACTGTTTTTT | CASSSSGGAREKLFF
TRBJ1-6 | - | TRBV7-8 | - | TGTGCCAGCAGCACGCCAGAAAATTCACCCCTCCACTTT | CASSTPENSPLHF
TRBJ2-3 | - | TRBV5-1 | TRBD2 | TGCGCCAGCAGCTTGGTGACTAGCGAAGATACGCAGTATTTT | CASSLVTSEDTQYF
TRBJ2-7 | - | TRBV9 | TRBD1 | TGTGCCAGCAGTGGGACAGGGGGCAAGACGACCTACGAGCAGTACTTC | CASSGTGGKTTYEQYF
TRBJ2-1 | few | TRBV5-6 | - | TGTGCCAGCAGCTTTTTGAATGGAGGGGAGAGGTTCAATGAGCAGTTCTTC | CASSFLNGGERFNEQFF
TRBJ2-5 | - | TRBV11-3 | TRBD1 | TGTGCCAGCAGCTTAAGGGGCGGACAGGGGGCGGGAGAGACCCAGTACTTC | CASSLRGGQGAGETQYF
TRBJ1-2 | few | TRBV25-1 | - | TGTGCCAGCAGTGAATTAAATTATGGCTACACCTTC | CASSELNYGYTF
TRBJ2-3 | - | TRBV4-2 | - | TGTGCCAGCAGCCCCGTGGACAATACGCAGTATTTT | CASSPVDNTQYF
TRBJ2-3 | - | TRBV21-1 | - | - | CAREVAGGSGTDTQYF
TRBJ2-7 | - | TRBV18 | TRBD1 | TGTGCCACAAGAGGAGGACAGGAGGATAACGAGCAGTACTTC | CATRGGQEDNEQYF
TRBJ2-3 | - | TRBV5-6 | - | TGTGCCAGCAGCATCCAAGATACGCAGTATTTT | CASSIQDTQYF
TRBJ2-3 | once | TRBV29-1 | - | TGCAGCGTTGCGCCCGCACAACGGGCAGATACGCAGTATTTT | CSVAPAQRADTQYF
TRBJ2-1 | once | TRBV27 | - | TGTGCCAGCAGTGTAGAGGCCTACAATGAGCAGTTCTTC | CASSVEAYNEQFF
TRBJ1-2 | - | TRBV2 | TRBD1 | TGTGCCAGCAGTGTGAGTGGACAGGGCCACTATGGCTACACCTTC | CASSVSGQGHYGYTF
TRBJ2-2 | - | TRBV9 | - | TGTGCCAGCAGCGCCGAGGGACTCACCAAGGGGGAGCTGTTTTTT | CASSAEGLTKGELFF
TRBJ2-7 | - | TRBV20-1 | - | TGCAGTGCTAGTTTGCGGGGAGCTTACGAGCAGTACTTC | CSASLRGAYEQYF
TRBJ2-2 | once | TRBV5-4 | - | TGTGCAGCGGGTCGGTCTCAGTTCTTTACCGGGGAGCTGTTTTTT | CAAGRSQFFTGELFF
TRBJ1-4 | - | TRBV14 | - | TGTGCCAGCAGCCAATCAGGACTTAATGAAAAACTGTTTTTT | CASSQSGLNEKLFF
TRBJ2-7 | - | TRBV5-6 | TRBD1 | TGTGCCAGCAGCTTGGTCGGGACAGGGGGCGAGCAGTACTTC | CASSLVGTGGEQYF
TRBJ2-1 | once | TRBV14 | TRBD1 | TGTGCCAGCAGCCAAGGGGACAGGGGCCTTGAGCAGTTCTTC | CASSQGDRGLEQFF
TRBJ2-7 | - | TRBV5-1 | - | TGCGCCAGCAGCTTGGAATCCGGCTCCTACGAGCAGTACTTC | CASSLESGSYEQYF
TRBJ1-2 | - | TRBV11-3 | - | TGTGCCAGCAGCTCACACGGGAACTATGGCTACACCTTC | CASSSHGNYGYTF
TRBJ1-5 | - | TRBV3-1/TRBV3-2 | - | TGTGCCAGCAGCCGTGGGGGGATGGCCAATCAGCCCCAGCATTTT | CASSRGGMANQPQHF
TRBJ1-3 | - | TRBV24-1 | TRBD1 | TGTGCCACCATCCGGGACAGGTCTGGAAACACCATATATTTT | CATIRDRSGNTIYF
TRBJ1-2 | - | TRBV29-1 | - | TGCAGCGGGGGGACAATCAACTATGGCTACACCTTC | CSGGTINYGYTF